This T cell receptor beta chain was recorded in a study of tumor and adjacent non-tumor tissue in lung cancer. The library came from three nested PCR rounds adapted from ARM-PCR protocols. TCRdb re-derived calls from the multiplex PCR reads in MiXCR, one entry per CDR3 protein. Of about 75,000 distinct CDR3 sequences in the sample, roughly 73% were seen once. This clonotype appeared a single time. One junction end does not reproduce the germline sequence, and a read error may be involved. RNA was extracted from bulk tissue without any cell sorting. Sequencing input: lung tumor tissue. The clonotype comes from a woman in her forties or fifties with non-small cell lung cancer.

This CDR3 reads CDSSYRGGQPQHF. CDR3 nucleotide sequence: TGTGACAGCAGTTACAGGGGAGGCCAGCCCCAGCATTTT. The chain employs TRBV6-6 and TRBJ1-5; 7 nucleotides agree with TRBD1. CDR3 length: 13 residues. Germline CDR1 is MNHNY and CDR2 is SVGAGI (reference sequence).